Described below is a single T cell receptor beta chain sequence and its context. The ends were cut back, 6 bases at V and 5 bases at J, with 25 bases in the middle. This CDR3 is 17 amino acids long. Looked up from germline, CDR1 is LNHNV and CDR2 is YYDKDF (reference sequence). This sample was taken from a study of blood T cell repertoires in COVID-19. Study background: Samples of COVID-19 (acute and convalescent) were obtained from the United States, Italy and Spain.

Authors' methods: Nucleated cell counts were estimated from reference gene primer amplification. Here immunoSEQ multiplex PCR was the method, and the copy in TCRdb shows in-frame clones only, minus some. The DNA was the basis for D and trimming; V, J and clone size are from that table. The repertoire holds around 160,000 clones, 81% seen once, with about a tenth in the top ten. This chain uses TRBV15 with TRBJ2-5; a possible D gene is TRBD1 (5 bases). Sequenced sample: peripheral blood. The receptor's source is a human donor in a cohort sampled during active COVID-19. CDR3 nucleotides: TGTGCCACCAGTTCTGGAGAGTGGACACGGGTGGCGGAGACCCAGTACTTC. Protein product: CATSSGEWTRVAETQYF.